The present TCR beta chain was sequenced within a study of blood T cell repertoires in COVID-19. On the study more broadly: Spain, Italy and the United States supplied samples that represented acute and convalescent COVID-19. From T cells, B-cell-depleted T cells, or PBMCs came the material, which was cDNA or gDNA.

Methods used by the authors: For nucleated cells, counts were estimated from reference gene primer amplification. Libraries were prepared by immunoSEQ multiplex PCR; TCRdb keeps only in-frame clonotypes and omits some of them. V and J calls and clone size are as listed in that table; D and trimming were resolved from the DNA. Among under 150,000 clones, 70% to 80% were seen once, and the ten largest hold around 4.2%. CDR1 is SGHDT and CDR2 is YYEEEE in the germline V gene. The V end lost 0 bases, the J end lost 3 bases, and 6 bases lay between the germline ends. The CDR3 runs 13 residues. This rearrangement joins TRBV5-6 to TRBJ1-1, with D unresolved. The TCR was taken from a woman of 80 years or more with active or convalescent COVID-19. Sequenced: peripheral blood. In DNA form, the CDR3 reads TGTGCCAGCAGCTTGGTACGGGACACTGAAGCTTTCTTT. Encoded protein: CASSLVRDTEAFF.